The 8 T cell receptor beta chains below all came from one sample that was sequenced in a study of T-cell memory formation after mild COVID-19. In TCRdb, the 5' RACE reads were re-called with MiXCR into one record per CDR3 protein. Found here are around 300,000 distinct CDR3 sequences, roughly 15% of them singletons; the top ten hold about a fifth. The sequenced sample was PBMCs or a T cell subset sorted from them (not recorded which). The receptors originated from a man aged 18 to 30 who had mild COVID-19 (a few samples of this study predate the infection). Cell type and time point are not known.

V is TRBV10-2 and J is TRBJ2-1, with D unresolved. Germline-derived CDR1 and CDR2 are WSHSY and SAAADI. The CDR3 runs 12 residues. The ends were cut back, 4 bases at V and 11 bases at J, with 12 bases in the middle. CDR3: CASSVDTAQQFF. The CDR3 region has the DNA TGCGCCAGCAGTGTAGACACCGCGCAGCAGTTCTTC.

This clonotype was observed a handful of times. The chain links TRBV12-5 to TRBJ2-7; 7 bases align to TRBD1. V lost 7 bases to trimming and J lost 5 bases; unmatched junction nucleotides: 8. The CDR3 has 13 amino acids. CDR1 LGHNT and CDR2 FRNRAP come from the germline V gene. The CDR3 sequence is CASATIGTDEQYF. The CDR3 bases are TGTGCTAGTGCCACAATCGGGACAGACGAGCAGTACTTC.

This clonotype was detected only a few times. The V and J genes are TRBV4-2 and TRBJ1-2; D gene unclear. This CDR3 comprises 12 residues. Germline CDR1 reads LGHNA; CDR2 reads YNFKEQ. V dropped 1 base and J dropped 3 bases, with 3 bases sitting between them. CDR3 sequence: CASSQGDYGYTF. CDR3 nucleotide sequence: TGTGCCAGCAGCCAAGGGGACTATGGCTACACCTTC.

The chain recombines TRBV9 with TRBJ2-7; 9 bases are a match to TRBD1. The CDR3 covers 15 residues. The junction had 4 bases not matched to a gene; V was cut back by 3 bases and J by 0 bases. CDR1 and CDR2 from the germline V gene are SGDLS and YYNGEE. This CDR3 is CASSEDRGPSYEQYV. The CDR3 region has the DNA TGTGCCAGCAGCGAGGACAGGGGACCCTCCTACGAGCAGTACGTC.

This clonotype was seen repeatedly, ten times or more. J is TRBJ1-1 and V is TRBV3-1; D unresolved. Germline V gene sequence: CDR1 LGHDT, CDR2 YNNKEL (reference sequence). Deletions cut 5 bases from V and 2 bases from J, with 9 bases between. The CDR3 is 13 amino acids. Here the CDR3 DNA reads TGTGCCAGCAGCTGGACGGGAAACACTGAAGCTTTCTTT. Translating gives CASSWTGNTEAFF.

Ten or more counts support this clonotype. A junction boundary mismatches the germline segment, possibly from a read error. The genes are TRBV5-1 and TRBJ2-2, with 9 bases identical to TRBD1. The CDR3 is made up of 15 amino acids. From germline, CDR1 is SGHRS and CDR2 YFSETQ. The CDR3 sequence is CASSSGQGNTGELFF. The CDR3 bases are TGTGCCAGCAGCTCGGGACAGGGTAACACCGGGGAGCTGTTTTTT.

This clonotype occurred a few times. The V call is TRBV3-1, the J call TRBJ1-5; D remains unclear. V lost 0 bases, J lost 1 base, and 4 bases lay in between. This CDR3 contains 14 residues. Germline V lookup: CDR1 LGHDT, CDR2 YNNKEL (reference sequence). CDR3 DNA sequence: TGTGCCAGCAGCCAAGAGGCGAGCAATCAGCCCCAGCATTTT. Its translation: CASSQEASNQPQHF.

In this sample, this clonotype turned up a few times. This chain links TRBV14 with TRBJ1-1; D unclear. The V gene's germline CDR1 is SGHDN and CDR2 FVKESK. V lost 3 bases, J lost 1 base, and 9 bases lay in between. This CDR3 contains 14 residues. CDR3 nucleotide sequence: TGTGCCAGCAGCCAGGTTTTTGGGAACACTGAAGCTTTCTTT. Its translation: CASSQVFGNTEAFF.